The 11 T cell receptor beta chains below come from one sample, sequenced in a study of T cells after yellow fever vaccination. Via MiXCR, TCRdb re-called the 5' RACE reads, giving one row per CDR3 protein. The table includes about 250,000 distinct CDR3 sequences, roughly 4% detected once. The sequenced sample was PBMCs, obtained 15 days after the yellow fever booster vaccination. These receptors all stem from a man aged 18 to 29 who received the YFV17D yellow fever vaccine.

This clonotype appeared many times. The CDR3 protein is CATSEDITGELFF. CDR3 in DNA: TGTGCCACCAGTGAGGATATCACCGGGGAGCTGTTTTTT. The rearrangement uses TRBV24-1 and TRBJ2-2, with D uncertain. The CDR3 totals 13 residues. The V end was cut by 4 bases, the J end by 4 bases, with 6 bases between. Germline CDR1 is KGHDR and CDR2 is SFDVKD.

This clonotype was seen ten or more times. This CDR3 is CASSVGSLVSYGYTF. The CDR3 nucleotides read TGTGCCAGCAGCGTAGGCTCCCTGGTTAGCTATGGCTACACCTTC. The chain employs TRBV9 and TRBJ1-2; D gene ambiguous. V lost 0 bases and J 4 bases, leaving 13 bases between the germline ends. CDR3 length: 15 amino acids. The germline CDR1 and CDR2 sequences are SGDLS and YYNGEE.

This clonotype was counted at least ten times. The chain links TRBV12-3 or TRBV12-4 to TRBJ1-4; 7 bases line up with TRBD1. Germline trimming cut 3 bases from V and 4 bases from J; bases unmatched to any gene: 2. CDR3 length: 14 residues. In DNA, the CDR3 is TGTGCCAGCAGTTTCGGGGACAGTAATGAAAAACTGTTTTTT. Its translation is CASSFGDSNEKLFF.

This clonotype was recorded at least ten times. CDR3 region: CSARSRDRGGYGYTF. CDR3 DNA sequence: TGCAGTGCTAGATCCCGGGACAGGGGAGGCTATGGCTACACCTTC. The chain couples TRBV20-1 to TRBJ1-2, with 10 bases fitting TRBD1. This CDR3 is 15 amino acids long. Germline CDR1 and CDR2: DFQATT and SNEGSKA (reference sequence). The junction had 7 bases not matched to a gene; V was cut back by 2 bases and J by 4 bases.

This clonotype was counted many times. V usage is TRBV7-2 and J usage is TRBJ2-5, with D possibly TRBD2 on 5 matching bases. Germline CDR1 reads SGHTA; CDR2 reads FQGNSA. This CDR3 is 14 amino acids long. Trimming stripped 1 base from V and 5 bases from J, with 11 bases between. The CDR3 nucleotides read TGTGCCAGCAGCTTAGATGGCGGGTGGGAGACCCAGTACTTC. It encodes CASSLDGGWETQYF.

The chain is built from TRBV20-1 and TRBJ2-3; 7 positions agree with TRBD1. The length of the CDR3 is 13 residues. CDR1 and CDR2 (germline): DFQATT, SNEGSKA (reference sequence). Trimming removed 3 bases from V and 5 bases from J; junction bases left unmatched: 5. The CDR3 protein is CSARRQGGDTQYF. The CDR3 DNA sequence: TGCAGTGCTAGGCGACAGGGCGGAGATACGCAGTATTTT.

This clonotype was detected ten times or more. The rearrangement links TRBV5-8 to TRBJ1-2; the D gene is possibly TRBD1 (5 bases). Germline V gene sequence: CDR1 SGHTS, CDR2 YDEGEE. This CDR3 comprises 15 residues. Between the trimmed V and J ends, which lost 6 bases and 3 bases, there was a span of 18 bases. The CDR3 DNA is TGTGCCAGCATCTTCCGGGACCGAGTACACTATGGCTACACCTTC. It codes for CASIFRDRVHYGYTF.

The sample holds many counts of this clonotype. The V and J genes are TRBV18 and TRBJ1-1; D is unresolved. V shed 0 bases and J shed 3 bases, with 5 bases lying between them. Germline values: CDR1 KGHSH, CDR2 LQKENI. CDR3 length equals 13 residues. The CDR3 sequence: CASSPPGDTEAFF. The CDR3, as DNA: TGTGCCAGCTCACCACCGGGTGACACTGAAGCTTTCTTT.

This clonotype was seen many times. CDR3 coding DNA: TGTGCCAGCGCATCGGGCAACCCCTATGGCTACACCTTC. Amino acid sequence: CASASGNPYGYTF. The chain combines TRBV7-9 with TRBJ1-2; D gene unclear. CDR3 length: 13 amino acids. Trimming took off 8 bases at V and 4 bases at J, with 14 bases between the two ends. In germline, CDR1 is SEHNR, CDR2 FQNEAQ (reference sequence).

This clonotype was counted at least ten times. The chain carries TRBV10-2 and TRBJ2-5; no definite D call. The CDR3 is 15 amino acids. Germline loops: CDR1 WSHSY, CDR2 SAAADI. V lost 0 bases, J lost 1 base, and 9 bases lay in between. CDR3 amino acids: CASSESRVVQETQYF. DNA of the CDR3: TGCGCCAGCAGTGAGTCTCGGGTCGTCCAAGAGACCCAGTACTTC.

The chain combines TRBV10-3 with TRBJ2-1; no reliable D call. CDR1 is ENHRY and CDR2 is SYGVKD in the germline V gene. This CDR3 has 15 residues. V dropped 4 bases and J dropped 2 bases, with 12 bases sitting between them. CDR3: CAISVEQYTYNEQFF. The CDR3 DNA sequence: TGTGCCATCAGTGTTGAACAATATACCTACAATGAGCAGTTCTTC.